This T cell receptor beta chain was profiled in a study of T cells in Graves' hyperthyroidism and ophthalmopathy. After removal of 0 bases from V and 2 bases from J, the junction contained 1 base not matched to a gene. The CDR3 runs 15 residues. CDR1 is DFQATT and CDR2 is SNEGSKA in the germline V gene (reference sequence). The hyperthyroidism patients had all been newly diagnosed, and their disease duration was under 2 months. Their ages ranged from 18 to 65 years. This clonotype came up many times. RNA transcripts yielded amplified TCR beta CDR3 regions. A set of HTBI primers served as the primers for a first-round RT-PCR of the TCR CDR3. TCRdb processed the multiplex PCR reads anew with MiXCR; each CDR3 protein has one entry. The sample includes fewer than 550,000 distinct CDR3 sequences, less than 20% of them seen just once.

This receptor was obtained from a woman aged 18 to 35 with Graves' hyperthyroidism. The V and J genes are TRBV20-1 and TRBJ1-6; 7 bases align to TRBD1. Sequencing used blood. CDR3 in DNA: TGCAGTGCTAGAGACGGGACAGCCTATAATTCACCCCTCCACTTT. Its protein is CSARDGTAYNSPLHF.